The source of this TCR beta chain is a study of spatial heterogeneity in lung cancer. Study outcomes and limitations: It was found that expanded intratumoral alpha and beta TCR counts tracked tumor mutation counts.

Time point denoted: sample taken at primary tumor resection. In TCRdb, the 5' RACE reads were re-called with MiXCR into one record per CDR3 protein. Of some 11,000 distinct CDR3 sequences in the sample, about 5% were seen once. This clonotype was seen repeatedly, ten times or more. Its target is not known. For a library built for alpha chains, this beta chain is a stray read; little rests on its size. This receptor was taken from a male donor with early-stage non-small cell lung cancer. This specimen consisted of lung tumor tissue, obtained at surgery.

The CDR3 DNA reads as TGCAGTGCTAGTGTATCCGGGACAGGGGACGAGCAGTACTTC. Protein sequence: CSASVSGTGDEQYF. The V and J genes are TRBV20-1 and TRBJ2-7; 10 bases are a match to TRBD1. The CDR3 has 14 amino acids. V lost 3 bases, J lost 5 bases, and 7 bases stayed unmatched. Germline CDR1 is DFQATT and CDR2 is SNEGSKA (reference sequence).